This TCR beta chain was retrieved from a study of identifying expanded T cells in peripheral blood. CDR3 length: 14 residues. From germline, CDR1 is MNHEY and CDR2 SMNVEV (reference sequence). V shed 7 bases and J shed 3 bases, with 16 bases lying between them. The data were produced by immunoSEQ multiplex PCR, yet TCRdb's version contains in-frame clones alone and is incomplete. The repertoire consists of over 100,000 clones, with roughly nine tenths occurring once and the leading ten covering 8% to 9%. The chain is built from TRBV27 and TRBJ2-7, with no clear D. The receptor comes from a person aged 18 to 70 in good health. Sequences were obtained from blood. CDR3 nucleotide sequence: TGTGCCAGCACCCGTAGGCTGGGCGGCTACGAGCAGTACTTC. Amino acids: CASTRRLGGYEQYF.